The clone carrying this T cell receptor beta chain was seen a few times. Its antigen is not known. The protocol was immunoSEQ multiplex PCR, while the TCRdb copy is restricted to in-frame clones and leaves out a portion. The table has about 97,000 clones, approximately 91% seen once; the top ten hold roughly 3%. V was cut by 9 bases and J by 1 base, with 13 bases left in between. This CDR3 region has 14 residues. CDR1 and CDR2 from the germline V gene are LNHDA and SQIVND (reference sequence). This sample was included in a study of T cell responses to AZD1222 COVID-19 vaccine. The wider study: Some second doses came at about 4 weeks and others at about 12 weeks; these were pooled. Broader study findings: At baseline, seropositivity was found in only a handful of AZD1222 recipients. Donors skewed white British and female; clonal diversity was possibly underestimated. Vaccination with two AZD1222 doses was followed by a rise in Spike-specific TCR breadth and depth.

The sample here was peripheral blood, taken on day 0 of AZD1222 vaccination. V is TRBV19 and J is TRBJ1-5; possible D gene TRBD1, 5 bases. This sequence originates from an adult in good health. CDR3 nucleotide sequence: TGTGCCAGCCTAAAGGAGGGGAGCAATCAGCCCCAGCATTTT. Translated: CASLKEGSNQPQHF.